This T cell receptor (beta chain) was identified during a study of PD-1 blockade in mismatch repair-deficient tumors. Germline CDR1 SEHNR, CDR2 FQNEAQ (reference sequence). The V gene end was trimmed by 3 bases and the J gene end by 7 bases; junction bases not matched to a gene: 5. CDR3 size: 15 residues. The data were produced by immunoSEQ multiplex PCR, yet TCRdb's version contains in-frame clones alone and is incomplete. The table lists around 51,000 clones, roughly 80% of them singletons. TCRs were sequenced from a few patients responding to pembrolizumab. Sequences were derived from peripheral blood, sampled less than 21 weeks after starting pembrolizumab. This sequence joins TRBV7-9 and TRBJ2-1; TRBD2 agrees at 11 bases. The sequence was collected from an adult with mismatch repair-deficient cancer. The CDR3 DNA follows: TGTGCCAGCAGCTTTAGCGGGAGGGCGGAGAATGAGCAGTTCTTC. Amino acids: CASSFSGRAENEQFF.